One sample yielded the 2 T cell receptor beta chains listed below, sequenced in a study of spatial heterogeneity in lung cancer. TCRdb itself ran the 5' RACE reads through MiXCR, one entry per CDR3 protein. The sample holds 7,000 to 9,500 distinct CDR3 sequences, around 8% seen once. Their antigens are not known. Points from the study as a whole: Tumor mutation counts were tracked by expanded intratumoral alpha and beta TCR counts.

Regarding time point: sample taken at primary tumor resection. The sequencing here drew on lung tumor tissue, taken at surgery. The receptor set was obtained from a male donor with early-stage non-small cell lung cancer.

This chain connects TRBV29-1 to TRBJ2-3, with unresolved D. The CDR3 contains 13 residues. Germline CDR1 SQVTM, CDR2 ANQGSEA. V was pared by 4 bases and J by 3 bases, with 11 bases between. The CDR3 nucleotides are TGCAGCGTTGGGCACATTGGAACAGATACGCAGTATTTT. Translating it yields CSVGHIGTDTQYF.

This clonotype was detected many times. The J gene is TRBJ2-7, the V gene TRBV6-5; TRBD2 aligns across 7 bases. CDR1 and CDR2 from the germline V gene are MNHEY and SVGAGI. This CDR3 contains 14 residues. Unmatched junction bases numbered 8, after V lost 7 bases and J lost 2 bases. This CDR3 reads CASTVSGPTYEQYF. The CDR3 DNA reads as TGTGCCAGCACCGTTAGCGGGCCAACCTACGAGCAGTACTTC.